The T cell receptor (beta chain) under discussion was sequenced for a study of human T cells and chemical hapten exposure. The study, taken as a whole, reports: The formation of large CDR3 similarity clusters by expanded TCRs significantly exceeded that of controls. Alopecia affected the donors, so their immune response may differ from healthy people's.

Germline V gene sequence: CDR1 SGHRS, CDR2 YFSETQ. The CDR3 has 16 amino acids. V was pared by 4 bases and J by 0 bases, with 11 bases between. This clonotype has ten or more counts. Antigen specificity is unknown. Original data processing: TCRs per sample had a median of around 100,000 and ranged from roughly 20,000 to 690,600. One entry per CDR3 protein results from TCRdb running MiXCR on the RACE reads. The V and J calls here are based on TCRdb, not the publication. The sample consists of fewer than 90,000 distinct CDR3 sequences, around 7% of them appearing once. Regarding time point: patch test 2, 6 weeks after DPC sensitization. Treatment reported: therapeutic diphenylcyclopropenone sensitization with weekly scalp DPC.

The sample consisted of whole blood, taken in connection with sensitization to the hapten diphenylcyclopropenone (DPC). The rearrangement uses TRBV5-1 and TRBJ2-6; TRBD1 is a possible D gene (5 bases). This receptor was taken from a woman in her twenties or thirties with alopecia areata. Some clones in this sample may be carry-over from other donors' samples. The CDR3 loop is CASSPRQPSGANVLTF. The CDR3 DNA is TGCGCCAGCAGCCCTCGACAGCCCTCTGGGGCCAACGTCCTGACTTTC.